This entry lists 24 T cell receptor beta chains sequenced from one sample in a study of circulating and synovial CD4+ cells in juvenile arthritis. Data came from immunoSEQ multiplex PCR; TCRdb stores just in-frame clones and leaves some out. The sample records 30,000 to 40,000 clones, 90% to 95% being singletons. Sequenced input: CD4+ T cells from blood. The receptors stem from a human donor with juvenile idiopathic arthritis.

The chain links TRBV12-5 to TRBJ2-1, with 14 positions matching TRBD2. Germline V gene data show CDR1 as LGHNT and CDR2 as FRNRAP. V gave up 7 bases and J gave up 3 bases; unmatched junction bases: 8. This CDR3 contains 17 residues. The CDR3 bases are TGTGCTAGTGCCAGAGGGACTAGCGGGGGACTCTACAATGAGCAGTTCTTC. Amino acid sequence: CASARGTSGGLYNEQFF.

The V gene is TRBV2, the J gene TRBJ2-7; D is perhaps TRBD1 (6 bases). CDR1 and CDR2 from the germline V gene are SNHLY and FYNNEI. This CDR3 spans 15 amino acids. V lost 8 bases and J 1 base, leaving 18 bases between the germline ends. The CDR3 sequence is CASRGDLTGSYEQYF. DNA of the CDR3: TGTGCCAGCCGAGGGGATCTAACAGGGTCCTACGAGCAGTACTTC.

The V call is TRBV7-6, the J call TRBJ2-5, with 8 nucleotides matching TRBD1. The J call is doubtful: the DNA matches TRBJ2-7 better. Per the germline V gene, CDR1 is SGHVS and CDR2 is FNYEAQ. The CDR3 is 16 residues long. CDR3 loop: CASSLADRESAYEQYF. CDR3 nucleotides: TGTGCCAGCAGCTTGGCGGACAGGGAGTCCGCCTACGAGCAGTACTTC.

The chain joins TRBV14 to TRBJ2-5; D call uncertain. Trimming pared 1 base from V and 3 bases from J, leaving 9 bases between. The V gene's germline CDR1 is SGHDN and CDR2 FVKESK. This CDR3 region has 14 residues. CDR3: CASSQGITEETQYF. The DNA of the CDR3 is TGTGCCAGCAGCCAAGGCATAACAGAAGAGACCCAGTACTTC.

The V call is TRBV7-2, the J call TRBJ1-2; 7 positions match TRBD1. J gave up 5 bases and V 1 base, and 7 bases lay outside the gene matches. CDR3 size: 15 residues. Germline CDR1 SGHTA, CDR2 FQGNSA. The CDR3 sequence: CASSLGRQGRYGYTF. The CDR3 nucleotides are TGTGCCAGCAGCTTAGGTCGACAGGGACGGTATGGCTACACCTTC.

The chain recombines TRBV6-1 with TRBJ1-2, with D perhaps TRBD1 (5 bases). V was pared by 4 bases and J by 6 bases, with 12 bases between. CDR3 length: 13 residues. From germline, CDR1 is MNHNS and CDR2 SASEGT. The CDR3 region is CASSASPGNGYTF. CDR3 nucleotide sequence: TGTGCCAGCAGTGCCAGTCCAGGGAATGGCTACACCTTC.

The CDR3 nucleotides are TGCGCCAGCAGCCAACTCACCGGGACAGGGAATCAGCCCCAGCATTTT. Protein: CASSQLTGTGNQPQHF. The chain is built from TRBV4-1 and TRBJ1-5; 9 nucleotides match TRBD1. Germline CDR1 and CDR2: MGHRA and YSYEKL. After removal of 2 bases from V and 4 bases from J, the junction contained 6 bases not matched to a gene. The CDR3 loop spans 16 amino acids.

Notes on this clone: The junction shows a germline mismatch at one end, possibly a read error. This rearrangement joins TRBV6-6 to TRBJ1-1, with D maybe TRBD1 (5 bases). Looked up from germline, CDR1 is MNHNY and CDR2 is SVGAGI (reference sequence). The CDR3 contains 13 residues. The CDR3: CASSYRADTEAFF. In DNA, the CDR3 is TGTGCCAGCAGTTACAGGGCGGACACTGAAGCCTTCTTT.

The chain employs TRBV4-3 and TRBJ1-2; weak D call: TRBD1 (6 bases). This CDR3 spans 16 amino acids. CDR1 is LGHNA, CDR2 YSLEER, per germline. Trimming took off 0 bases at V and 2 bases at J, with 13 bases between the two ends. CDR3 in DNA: TGCGCCAGCAGCCAAGAAAGTGCCAGGGGCAACTATGGCTACACCTTC. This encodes CASSQESARGNYGYTF.

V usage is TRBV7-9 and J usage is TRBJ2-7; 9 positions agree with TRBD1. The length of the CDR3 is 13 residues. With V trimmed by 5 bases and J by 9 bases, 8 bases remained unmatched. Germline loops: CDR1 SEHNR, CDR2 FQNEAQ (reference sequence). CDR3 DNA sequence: TGTGCCAGCAGCCTCACACAGGGGGCAGCGCAGTACTTC. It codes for CASSLTQGAAQYF.

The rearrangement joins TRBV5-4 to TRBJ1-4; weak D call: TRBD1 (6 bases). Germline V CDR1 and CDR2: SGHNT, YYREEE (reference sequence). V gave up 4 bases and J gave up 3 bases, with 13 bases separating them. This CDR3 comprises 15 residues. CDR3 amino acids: CASSPGGASNEKLFF. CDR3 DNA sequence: TGTGCCAGCAGCCCTGGGGGGGCATCTAATGAAAAACTGTTTTTT.

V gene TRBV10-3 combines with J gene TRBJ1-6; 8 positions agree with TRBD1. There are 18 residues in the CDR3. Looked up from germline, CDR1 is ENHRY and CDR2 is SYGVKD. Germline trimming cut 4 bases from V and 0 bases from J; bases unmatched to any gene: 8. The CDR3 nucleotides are TGTGCCATCAGTGCCGAGACAGGGGCCCACTCCTATAATTCACCCCTCCACTTT. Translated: CAISAETGAHSYNSPLHF.

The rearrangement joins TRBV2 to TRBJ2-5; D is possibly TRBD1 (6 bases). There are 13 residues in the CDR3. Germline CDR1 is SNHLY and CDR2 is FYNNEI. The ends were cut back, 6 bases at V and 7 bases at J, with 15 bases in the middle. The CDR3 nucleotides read TGTGCCAGCAGCTGGACAGACTTGGGGACCCAGTACTTC. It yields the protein CASSWTDLGTQYF.

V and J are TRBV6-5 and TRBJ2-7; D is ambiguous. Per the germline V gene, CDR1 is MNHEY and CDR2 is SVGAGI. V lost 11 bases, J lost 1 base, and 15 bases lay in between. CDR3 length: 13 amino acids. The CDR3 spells CAVQNRRSYEQYF. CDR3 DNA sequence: TGTGCCGTCCAAAACAGAAGGTCCTACGAGCAGTACTTC.

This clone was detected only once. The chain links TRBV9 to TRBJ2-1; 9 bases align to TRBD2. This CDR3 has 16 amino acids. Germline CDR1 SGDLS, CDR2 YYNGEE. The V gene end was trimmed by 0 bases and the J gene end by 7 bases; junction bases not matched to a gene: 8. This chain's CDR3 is CASSVAAGGRNNEQFF. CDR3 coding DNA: TGTGCCAGCAGCGTAGCGGCGGGGGGGCGTAATAATGAGCAGTTCTTC. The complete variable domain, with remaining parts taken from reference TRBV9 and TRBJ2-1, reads DSGVTQTPKHLITATGQRVTLRCSPRSGDLSVYWYQQSLDQGLQFLIQYYNGEERAKGNILERFSAQQFPDLHSELNLSSLELGDSALYFCASSVAAGGRNNEQFFGPGTRLTVL.

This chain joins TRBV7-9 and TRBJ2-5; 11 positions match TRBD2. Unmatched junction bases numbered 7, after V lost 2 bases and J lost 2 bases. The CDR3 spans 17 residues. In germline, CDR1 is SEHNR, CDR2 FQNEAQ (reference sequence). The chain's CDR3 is CASSLRGTSGRQETQYF. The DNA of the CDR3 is TGTGCCAGCAGCTTAAGGGGGACTAGCGGCAGACAAGAGACCCAGTACTTC.

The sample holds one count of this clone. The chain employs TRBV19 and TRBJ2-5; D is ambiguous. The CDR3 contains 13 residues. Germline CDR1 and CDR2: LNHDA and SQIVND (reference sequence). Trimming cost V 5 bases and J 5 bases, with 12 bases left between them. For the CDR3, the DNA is TGTGCCAGTAGTCCCCCGGTGGGCGAGACCCAGTACTTC. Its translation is CASSPPVGETQYF.

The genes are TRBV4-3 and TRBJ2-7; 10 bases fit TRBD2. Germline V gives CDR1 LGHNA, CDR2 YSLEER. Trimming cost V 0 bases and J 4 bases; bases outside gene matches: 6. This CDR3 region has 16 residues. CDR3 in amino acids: CASSQDSALAGYEQYF. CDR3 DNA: TGCGCCAGCAGCCAAGATTCAGCACTAGCGGGGTACGAGCAGTACTTC.

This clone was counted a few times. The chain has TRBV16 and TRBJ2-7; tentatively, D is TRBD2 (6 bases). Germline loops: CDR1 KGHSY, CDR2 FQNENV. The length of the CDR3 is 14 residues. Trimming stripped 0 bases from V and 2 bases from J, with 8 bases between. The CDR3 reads CASSQSGGTYEQYF. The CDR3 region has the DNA TGTGCCAGCAGCCAATCGGGGGGTACCTACGAGCAGTACTTC.

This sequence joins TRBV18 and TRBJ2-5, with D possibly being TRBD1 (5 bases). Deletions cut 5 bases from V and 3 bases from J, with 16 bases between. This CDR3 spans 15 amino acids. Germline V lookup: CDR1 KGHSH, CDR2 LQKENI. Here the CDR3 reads CASSIRSREKETQYF. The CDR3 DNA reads TGTGCCAGCTCAATCAGATCCAGGGAAAAAGAGACCCAGTACTTC.

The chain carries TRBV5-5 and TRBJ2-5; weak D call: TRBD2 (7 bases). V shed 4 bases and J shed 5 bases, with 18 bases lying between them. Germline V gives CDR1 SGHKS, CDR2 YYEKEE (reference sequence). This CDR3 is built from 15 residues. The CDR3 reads CASSNSGGRSETQYF. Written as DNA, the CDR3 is TGTGCCAGCAGCAACTCGGGGGGCAGGTCGGAGACCCAGTACTTC. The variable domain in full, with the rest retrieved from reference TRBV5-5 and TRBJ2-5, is DAGVTQSPTHLIKTRGQQVTLRCSPISGHKSVSWYQQVLGQGPQFIFQYYEKEERGRGNFPDRFSARQFPNYSSELNVNALLLGDSALYLCASSNSGGRSETQYFGPGTRLLVL.

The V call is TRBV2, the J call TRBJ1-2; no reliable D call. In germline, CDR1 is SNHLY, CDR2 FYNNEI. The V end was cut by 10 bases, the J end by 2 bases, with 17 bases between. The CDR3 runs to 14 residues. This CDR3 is CANPRLTSNYGYTF. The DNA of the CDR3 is TGTGCCAACCCCCGACTCACAAGCAACTATGGCTACACCTTC.

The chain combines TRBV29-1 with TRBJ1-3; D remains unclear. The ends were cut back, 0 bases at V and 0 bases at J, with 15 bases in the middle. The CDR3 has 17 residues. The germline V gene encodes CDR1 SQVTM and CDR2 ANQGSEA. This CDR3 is CSVEDLRGSSSGNTIYF. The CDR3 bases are TGCAGCGTTGAAGATCTTCGCGGCAGTAGCTCTGGAAACACCATATATTTT.

The CDR3 loop is CASSFGGAWADTQYF. CDR3 nucleotides: TGTGCCAGCAGCTTCGGGGGGGCCTGGGCAGATACGCAGTATTTT. The rearrangement uses TRBV7-3 and TRBJ2-3, with 8 nucleotides matching TRBD2. Looked up from germline, CDR1 is SGHTA and CDR2 is FQGTGA. Germline trimming cut 3 bases from V and 4 bases from J; bases unmatched to any gene: 6. This CDR3 contains 15 residues.